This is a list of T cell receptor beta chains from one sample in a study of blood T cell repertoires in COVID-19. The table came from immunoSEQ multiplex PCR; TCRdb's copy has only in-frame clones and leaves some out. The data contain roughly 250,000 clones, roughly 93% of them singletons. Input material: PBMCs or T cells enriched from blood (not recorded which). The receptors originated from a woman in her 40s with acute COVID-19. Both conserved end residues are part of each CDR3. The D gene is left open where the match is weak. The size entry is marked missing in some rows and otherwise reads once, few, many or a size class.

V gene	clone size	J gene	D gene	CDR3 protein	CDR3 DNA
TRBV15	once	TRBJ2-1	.	CATSSEGLRTPQFF	TGTGCCACCAGCTCGGAAGGACTCCGCACTCCCCAGTTCTTC
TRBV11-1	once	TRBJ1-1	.	CASSSRTGTEAFF	TGTGCCAGCAGCAGCCGAACCGGTACTGAAGCTTTCTTT
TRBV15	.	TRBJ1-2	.	CATSRDQGAGYTF	TGTGCCACCAGCAGAGATCAGGGCGCTGGCTACACCTTC
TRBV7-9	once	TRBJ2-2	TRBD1	CASRRDRGTGELFF	TGTGCCAGCAGGAGGGACAGGGGCACCGGGGAGCTGTTTTTT
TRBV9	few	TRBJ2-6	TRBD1	CASSAGTGSSGANVLTF	TGTGCCAGCAGCGCCGGGACAGGGAGCTCTGGGGCCAACGTCCTGACTTTC
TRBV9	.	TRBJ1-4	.	CASSVGAQGPEKLFF	TGTGCCAGCAGCGTAGGAGCCCAGGGGCCCGAAAAACTGTTTTTT
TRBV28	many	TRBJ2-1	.	CASRDSYNEQFF	TGTGCCAGCAGGGACAGTTACAATGAGCAGTTCTTC
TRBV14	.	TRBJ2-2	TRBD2	CASSPLGSGDTGELFF	TGTGCCAGCAGCCCCCTGGGTAGCGGGGACACCGGGGAGCTGTTTTTT
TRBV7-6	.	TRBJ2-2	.	CASSSSGSYTGELFF	TGTGCCAGCAGCTCGTCGGGATCATACACCGGGGAGCTGTTTTTT
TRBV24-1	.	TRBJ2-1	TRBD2	CATSDSSGRGVAQFF	TGTGCCACCAGTGATTCCAGCGGGAGAGGAGTGGCGCAGTTCTTC
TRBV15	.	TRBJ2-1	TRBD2	CATSTRLADDNEQFF	TGTGCCACCAGCACCCGACTAGCGGATGACAATGAGCAGTTCTTC
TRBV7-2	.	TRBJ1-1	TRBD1	CASSSATGGYTEAFF	TGTGCCAGCAGCTCGGCGACAGGGGGCTACACTGAAGCTTTCTTT
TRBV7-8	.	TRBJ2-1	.	CASSPKGSTYNEQFF	TGTGCCAGCAGCCCCAAGGGGTCTACATACAATGAGCAGTTCTTC
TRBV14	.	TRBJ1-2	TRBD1	CASSQELGGFGYTF	TGTGCCAGCAGCCAAGAGCTAGGGGGCTTTGGCTACACCTTC
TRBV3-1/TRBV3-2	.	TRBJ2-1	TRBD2	CASSQRLAGGNEQFF	TGTGCCAGCAGTCAAAGACTAGCGGGAGGGAATGAGCAGTTCTTC
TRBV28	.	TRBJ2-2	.	CASTFRGAGTGELFF	TGTGCCAGCACATTCAGGGGGGCAGGAACCGGGGAGCTGTTTTTT
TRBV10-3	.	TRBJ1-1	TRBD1	CAIRGQGRMNTEAFF	TGTGCCATCAGGGGACAGGGGCGAATGAACACTGAAGCTTTCTTT
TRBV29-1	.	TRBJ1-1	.	CSVEGRVGTEAFF	TGCAGCGTTGAAGGCAGGGTCGGTACTGAAGCTTTCTTT
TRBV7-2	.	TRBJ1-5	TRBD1	CASSLRTGDQPQHF	TGTGCCAGCAGCTTAAGGACAGGCGATCAGCCCCAGCATTTT
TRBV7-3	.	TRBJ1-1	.	CASSLSRGSTEAFF	TGTGCCAGCAGCTTAAGTCGCGGGAGCACTGAAGCTTTCTTT